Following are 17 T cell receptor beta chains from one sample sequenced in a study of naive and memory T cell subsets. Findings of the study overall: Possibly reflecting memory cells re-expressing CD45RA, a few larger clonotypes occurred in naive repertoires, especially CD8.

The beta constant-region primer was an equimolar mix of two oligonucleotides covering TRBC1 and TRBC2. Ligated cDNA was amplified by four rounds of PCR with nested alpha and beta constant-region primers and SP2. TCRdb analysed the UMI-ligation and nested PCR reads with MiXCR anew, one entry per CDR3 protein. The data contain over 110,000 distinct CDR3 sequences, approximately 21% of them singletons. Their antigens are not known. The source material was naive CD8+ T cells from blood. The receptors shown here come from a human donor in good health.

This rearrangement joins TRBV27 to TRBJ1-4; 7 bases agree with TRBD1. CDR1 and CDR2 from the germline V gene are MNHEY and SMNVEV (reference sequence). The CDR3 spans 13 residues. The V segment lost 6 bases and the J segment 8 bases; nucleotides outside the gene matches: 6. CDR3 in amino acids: CASSMTGREKLFF. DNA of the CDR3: TGTGCCAGCAGCATGACAGGGAGGGAAAAACTGTTTTTT.

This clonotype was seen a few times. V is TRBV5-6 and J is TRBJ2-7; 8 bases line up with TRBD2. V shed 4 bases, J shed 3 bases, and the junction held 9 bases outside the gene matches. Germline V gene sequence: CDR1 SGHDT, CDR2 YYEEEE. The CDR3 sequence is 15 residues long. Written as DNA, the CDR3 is TGTGCCAGCAGCCCGGGAGGGAGTGGAGTCTACGAGCAGTACTTC. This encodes CASSPGGSGVYEQYF.

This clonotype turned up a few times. Here the CDR3 DNA reads TGCGCCAGCAGCCAAGATCGGCGGGGGGACAATGAGCAGTTCTTC. This gives the protein CASSQDRRGDNEQFF. The chain joins TRBV4-1 to TRBJ2-1; TRBD2 matches at 8 bases. This CDR3 contains 15 residues. Germline V gives CDR1 MGHRA, CDR2 YSYEKL. V lost 0 bases to trimming and J lost 5 bases; unmatched junction nucleotides: 3.

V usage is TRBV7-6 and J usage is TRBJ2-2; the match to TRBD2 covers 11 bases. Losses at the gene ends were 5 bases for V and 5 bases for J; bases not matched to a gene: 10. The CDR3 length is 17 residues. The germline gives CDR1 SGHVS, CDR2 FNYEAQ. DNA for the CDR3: TGTGCCAGCAGCGGCCTAGCGGGAGGATGGGATACCGGGGAGCTGTTTTTT. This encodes CASSGLAGGWDTGELFF.

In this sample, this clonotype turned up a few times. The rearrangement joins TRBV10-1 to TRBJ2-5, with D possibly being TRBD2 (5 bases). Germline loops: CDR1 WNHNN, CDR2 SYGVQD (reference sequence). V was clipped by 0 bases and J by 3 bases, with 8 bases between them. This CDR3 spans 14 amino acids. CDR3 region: CASSESRAEETQYF. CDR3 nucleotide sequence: TGCGCCAGCAGTGAGTCGAGGGCAGAAGAGACCCAGTACTTC.

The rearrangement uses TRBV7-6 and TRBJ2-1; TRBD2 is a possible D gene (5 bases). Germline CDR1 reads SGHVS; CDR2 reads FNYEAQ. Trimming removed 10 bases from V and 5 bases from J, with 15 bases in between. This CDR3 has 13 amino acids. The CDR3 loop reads CATKLPGNNEQFF. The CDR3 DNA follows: TGTGCCACAAAACTACCGGGGAACAATGAGCAGTTCTTC. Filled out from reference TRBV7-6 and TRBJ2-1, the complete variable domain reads GAGVSQSPRYKVTKRGQDVALRCDPISGHVSLYWYRQALGQGPEFLTYFNYEAQQDKSGLPNDRFSAERPEGSISTLTIQRTEQRDSAMYRCATKLPGNNEQFFGPGTRLTVL.

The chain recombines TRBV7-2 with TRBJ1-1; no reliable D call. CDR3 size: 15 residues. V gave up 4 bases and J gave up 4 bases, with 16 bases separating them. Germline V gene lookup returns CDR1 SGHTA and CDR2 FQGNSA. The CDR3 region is CASSSTVGSGTEAFF. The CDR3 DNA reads TGTGCCAGCAGCTCGACGGTAGGTTCGGGCACTGAAGCTTTCTTT.

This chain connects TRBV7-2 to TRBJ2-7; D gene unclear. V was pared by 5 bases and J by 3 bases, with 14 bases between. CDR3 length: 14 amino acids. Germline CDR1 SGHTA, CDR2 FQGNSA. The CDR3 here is CASSKDRDGYEQYF. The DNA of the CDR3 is TGTGCCAGCAGCAAGGACCGAGACGGCTACGAGCAGTACTTC.

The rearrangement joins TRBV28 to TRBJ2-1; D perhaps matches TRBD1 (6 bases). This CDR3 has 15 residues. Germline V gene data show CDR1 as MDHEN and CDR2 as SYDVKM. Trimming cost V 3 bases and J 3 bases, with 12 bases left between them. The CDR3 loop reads CASSLAGEIYNEQFF. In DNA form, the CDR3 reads TGTGCCAGCAGTTTGGCAGGGGAGATCTACAATGAGCAGTTCTTC.

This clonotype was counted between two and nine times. This CDR3 is CASSQSAGEASDYNEQFF. The CDR3 DNA follows: TGCGCCAGCAGCCAAAGTGCGGGAGAGGCCTCCGATTACAATGAGCAGTTCTTC. This rearrangement joins TRBV4-3 to TRBJ2-1, with 7 bases lining up with TRBD2. The germline gives CDR1 LGHNA, CDR2 YSLEER. Trimming at V came to 2 bases and at J to 4 bases, leaving 14 bases not matched to a gene. The CDR3 sequence is 18 residues long.

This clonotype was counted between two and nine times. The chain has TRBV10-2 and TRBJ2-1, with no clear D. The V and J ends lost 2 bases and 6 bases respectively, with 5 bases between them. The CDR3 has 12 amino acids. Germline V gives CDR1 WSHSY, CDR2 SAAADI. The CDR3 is CASSELLNEQFF. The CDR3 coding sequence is TGCGCCAGCAGTGAGCTGCTCAATGAGCAGTTCTTC.

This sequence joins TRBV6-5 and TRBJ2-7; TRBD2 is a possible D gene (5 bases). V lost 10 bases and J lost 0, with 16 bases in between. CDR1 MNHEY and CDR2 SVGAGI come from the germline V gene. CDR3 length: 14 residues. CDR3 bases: TGTGCCACCGCGGTAACGGGGAGCTCCTACGAGCAGTACTTC. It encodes CATAVTGSSYEQYF.

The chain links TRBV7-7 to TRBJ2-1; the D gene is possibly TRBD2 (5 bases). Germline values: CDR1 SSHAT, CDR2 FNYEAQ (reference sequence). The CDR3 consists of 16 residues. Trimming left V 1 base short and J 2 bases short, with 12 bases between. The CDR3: CASSLGEGYAYNEQFF. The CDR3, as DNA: TGTGCCAGCAGCTTAGGCGAGGGTTACGCCTACAATGAGCAGTTCTTC.

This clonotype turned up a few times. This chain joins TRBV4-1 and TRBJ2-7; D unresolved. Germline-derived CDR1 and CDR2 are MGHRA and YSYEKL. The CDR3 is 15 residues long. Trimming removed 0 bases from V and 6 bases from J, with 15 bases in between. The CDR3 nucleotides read TGCGCCAGCAGCCAAGAAGTAAGGGCCAGCTCCGAGCAGTACTTC. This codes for CASSQEVRASSEQYF.

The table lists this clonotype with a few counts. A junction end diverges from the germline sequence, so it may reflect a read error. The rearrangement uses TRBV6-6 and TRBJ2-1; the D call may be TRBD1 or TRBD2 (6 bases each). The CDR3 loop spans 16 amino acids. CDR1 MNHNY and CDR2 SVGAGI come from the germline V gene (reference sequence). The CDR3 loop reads CAISNSVTGAYIEQFF. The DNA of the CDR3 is TGTGCCATCTCAAACTCCGTAACGGGGGCGTACATTGAGCAGTTCTTC.

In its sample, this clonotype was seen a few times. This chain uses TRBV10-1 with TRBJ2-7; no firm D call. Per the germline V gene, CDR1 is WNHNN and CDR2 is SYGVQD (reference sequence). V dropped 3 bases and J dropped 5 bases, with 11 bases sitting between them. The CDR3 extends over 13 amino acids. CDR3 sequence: CASSDHRADEQYF. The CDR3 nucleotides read TGCGCCAGCAGTGACCACCGGGCTGACGAGCAGTACTTC.

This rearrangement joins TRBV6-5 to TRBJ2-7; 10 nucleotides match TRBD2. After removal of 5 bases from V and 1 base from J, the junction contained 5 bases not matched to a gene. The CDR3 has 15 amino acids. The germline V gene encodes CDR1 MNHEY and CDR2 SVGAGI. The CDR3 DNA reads TGTGCCAGCAGTAGGTCGGGACTAGCGTCCTACGAGCAGTACTTC. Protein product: CASSRSGLASYEQYF.